Sequencing of this TCR beta chain was carried out in a study of CD8+ T cells in alopecia areata. Overall study results and limits: Sequences from scalp samples also cover resident alphabeta T cells of normal skin. Scalp lesions, especially in alopecia totalis/universalis, had higher clonality than normal scalp.

This CDR3 has 11 amino acids. V was pared by 6 bases and J by 10 bases, with 2 bases of the junction left unmatched. Germline values: CDR1 SNHLY, CDR2 FYNNEI. cDNA serving as the sequencing template came from extracted, reverse transcribed RNA. Data came from immunoSEQ multiplex PCR; TCRdb stores just in-frame clones and leaves some out. Found here are roughly 200,000 clones, approximately 53% of them singletons; the top ten hold 4.9%. This clone was seen a handful of times. The target antigen is unknown. This TCR was sampled from a human donor in good health. This rearrangement joins TRBV2 to TRBJ2-1, with 8 bases lining up with TRBD1. The specimen sequenced was CD8+ T cells sorted from blood. CDR3 bases: TGTGCCAGCAGCTGGGACAGGGAGCAGTTCTTC. Encoded protein: CASSWDREQFF.